This TCR beta chain originates from a study of Ad26.COV2.S vaccination and SARS-CoV-2 variants. Only in-frame clones appear in the TCRdb table, and some are missing; sequencing was by immunoSEQ multiplex PCR. The data contain 350,000 to 600,000 clones, roughly 87% of them singletons. CDR3 length equals 15 residues. CDR1 and CDR2 from the germline V gene are SGHRS and YFSETQ. Between the trimmed V and J ends, which lost 0 bases and 1 base, there was a span of 10 bases. Treatment noted: over 15 received Ad26.COV2.S at low or high dose, single or two shots; about 5 received placebo; per-sample allocation not given. It was on day 63 after the first vaccine or placebo injection that samples were taken.

The sequencing used peripheral blood, collected in a trial of Ad26.COV2.S vaccine versus placebo. V and J are TRBV5-1 and TRBJ1-1, with no clear D. The source of this sequence is a person aged 18-65 years who received the Ad26.COV2.S COVID-19 vaccine or a placebo. CDR3 residues: CASSLDGLKNTEAFF. CDR3 bases: TGCGCCAGCAGCTTGGACGGACTGAAGAACACTGAAGCTTTCTTT.